The rows below give T cell receptor beta chains drawn from one sample of a study of OX40 agonist ivuxolimab in advanced cancers. Sequencing was performed with immunoSEQ multiplex PCR; in TCRdb, only in-frame clones are kept and a portion is missing. The sample shows tens of thousands of clones, over 75% of them seen only once. The input for sequencing was CD4+ or CD8+ T cells sorted from blood, taken in a trial of the OX40 agonist ivuxolimab. Source of these receptors: an adult with an advanced solid tumor such as melanoma, head and neck, liver or kidney cancer. Both conserved end residues are part of each CDR3. Each record gives: CDR3 DNA, CDR3 protein, D gene, J gene, V gene, clone size. D genes are given only for firm matches. Size is omitted from some rows. Given values are once, few, many or a class for expanded clones.

TGTGCCAGCAGCGACGAACTAGCGGGAGCTCTCCACAATGAGCAGTTCTTC	CASSDELAGALHNEQFF	TRBD2	TRBJ2-1	TRBV7-9	.
TGTGCCAGCAGCTTAGCGAGACTAGCGGGAGTATTAGATGAGCAGTTCTTC	CASSLARLAGVLDEQFF	TRBD2	TRBJ2-1	TRBV7-2	.
TGTGCCAGCAGCTTACCCCAGGGACTTTTATTTTCCTACGAGCAGTACTTC	CASSLPQGLLFSYEQYF	.	TRBJ2-7	TRBV7-8	.
TGTGCCAGCAGTGCGACAGGGCTCTATGGCTACACCTTC	CASSATGLYGYTF	TRBD1	TRBJ1-2	TRBV6-1	.
TGTGCCAGCAGCGGAGGAGTGTCCCTACAGGGCACCGGGGAGCTGTTTTTT	CASSGGVSLQGTGELFF	.	TRBJ2-2	TRBV9	.
TGTGCCAGCAGCCAACACTCTGGGGCAACTAATGAAAAACTGTTTTTT	CASSQHSGATNEKLFF	.	TRBJ1-4	TRBV11-3	.
TGTGCCAGCAGTGAAGGCCCCCCGAACACTGAAGCTTTCTTT	CASSEGPPNTEAFF	.	TRBJ1-1	TRBV2	once
TGCAGTGGGACAGTGAACACTGAAGCTTTCTTT	CSGTVNTEAFF	.	TRBJ1-1	TRBV20-1	few
TGTGCCAGCTCACCCGGGACAGCCACCCTCCATGGCTACACCTTC	CASSPGTATLHGYTF	TRBD1	TRBJ1-2	TRBV18	.
TGCAGCGTTGAAGCAGGGGATGGCACAGATACGCAGTATTTT	CSVEAGDGTDTQYF	.	TRBJ2-3	TRBV29-1	.
TGCGCCAGCAGTACAGCGGGAGGGGATACGCAGTATTTT	CASSTAGGDTQYF	TRBD2	TRBJ2-3	TRBV5-1	.
TGTGCCAGCAGCCCTAGGACCAGCACCTACAATGAGCAGTTCTTC	CASSPRTSTYNEQFF	.	TRBJ2-1	TRBV11-3	.
TGTGCCAGCTCACGATACGGAAGGGCAGAGGGTGAAAAACTGTTTTTT	CASSRYGRAEGEKLFF	.	TRBJ1-4	TRBV18	.
TGTGCCAGCAGCTTGACTAGCTCGTCCTACAATGAGCAGTTCTTC	CASSLTSSSYNEQFF	TRBD2	TRBJ2-1	TRBV7-2	.
TGTGCCAGCAGCCAAGTTACTGGGACTAGGAGCCCGTTCTTC	CASSQVTGTRSPFF	TRBD2	TRBJ2-1	TRBV4-2	.
TGTGCCAGCAGTTACTCGGGGCCAGGCACAGATACGCAGTATTTT	CASSYSGPGTDTQYF	.	TRBJ2-3	TRBV6-5	.
TGTGCCTGGACTATTGGAGAGACCCAGTACTTC	CAWTIGETQYF	.	TRBJ2-5	TRBV30	few
TGTGCCAGCACCTTCCCGGGTAGCTCATCAACCCAGTATTTT	CASTFPGSSSTQYF	.	TRBJ2-3	TRBV5-4	.
TGTGCCTCTAGCGCCTCCGTTAACACCGGGGAGCTGTTTTTT	CASSASVNTGELFF	.	TRBJ2-2	TRBV11-2	.
TGCAGTGCTCTACAGTCCTACGAGCAGTACTTC	CSALQSYEQYF	.	TRBJ2-7	TRBV20-1	.
TGTGCCAGCAGCCGAGGGCGACAGGGAGAATACGAGCAGTACTTC	CASSRGRQGEYEQYF	TRBD1	TRBJ2-7	TRBV5-4	.
TGTGCCAGCAGTTCCATGACAGCTGCGAACACCGGGGAGCTGTTTTTT	CASSSMTAANTGELFF	.	TRBJ2-2	TRBV6-5	.
TGTGCCAGCAGCTTAGATCACGGTGGCTATGGCTACACCTTC	CASSLDHGGYGYTF	.	TRBJ1-2	TRBV11-2	.